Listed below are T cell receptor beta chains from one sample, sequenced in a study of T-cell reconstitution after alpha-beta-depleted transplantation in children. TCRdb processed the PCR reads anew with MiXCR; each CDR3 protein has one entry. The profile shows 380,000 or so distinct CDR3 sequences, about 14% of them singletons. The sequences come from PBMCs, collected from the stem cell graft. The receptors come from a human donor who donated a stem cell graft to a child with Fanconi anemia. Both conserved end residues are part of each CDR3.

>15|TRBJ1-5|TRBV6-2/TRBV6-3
CASSAGTKLNQPQHF
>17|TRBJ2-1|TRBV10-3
CAISEPQTSRKFDEQFF
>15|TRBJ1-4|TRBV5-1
CASSSGQASNEKLFF
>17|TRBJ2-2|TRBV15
CATSRGQGPRATGELFF
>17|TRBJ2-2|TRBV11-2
CASSLGVRSPNTGELFF
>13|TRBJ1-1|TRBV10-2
CASSLDMNTEAFF
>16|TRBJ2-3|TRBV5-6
CASSRTGSGRTDTQYF
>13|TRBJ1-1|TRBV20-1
CSARVGSRTEAFF
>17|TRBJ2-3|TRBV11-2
CASYSRSGGPSTDTQYF
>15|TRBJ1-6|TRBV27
CASSPRHRGNSPLHF
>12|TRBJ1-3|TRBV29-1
CSVWLGGNTIYF
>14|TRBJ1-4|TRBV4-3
CASSQIASGEKLFF
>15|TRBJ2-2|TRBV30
CAWTVPPQNTGELFF
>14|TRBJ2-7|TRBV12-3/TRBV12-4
CASSKYQGTYEQYF
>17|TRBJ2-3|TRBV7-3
CASSPTEPPISTDTQYF
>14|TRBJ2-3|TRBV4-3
CASSQESRDGLKYF
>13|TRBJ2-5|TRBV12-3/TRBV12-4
CASSLLHQETQYF
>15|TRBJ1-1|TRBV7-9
CASSRQDRVDGEASF
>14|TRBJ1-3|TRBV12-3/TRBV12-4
CASRILNSGNTIYF
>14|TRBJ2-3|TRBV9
CASSVGQTPDTQYF
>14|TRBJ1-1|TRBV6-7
CTSSYGRLNTEAFF
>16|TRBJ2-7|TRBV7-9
CASSASSGTPGGEQYF
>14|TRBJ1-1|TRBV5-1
CASSLFGTDTEAFF
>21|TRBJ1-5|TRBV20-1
CSARWQGGGGSPHYSNQPQHF
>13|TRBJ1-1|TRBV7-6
CSSSLQVNTEAFF
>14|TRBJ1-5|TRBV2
CASRATGDPEPQHF
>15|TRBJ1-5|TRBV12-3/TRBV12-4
CASSPSGRANQPQHF
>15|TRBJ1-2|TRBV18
CASSRETTGGYGYTF
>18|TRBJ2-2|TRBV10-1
CASSRIPPGTQNTGELFF
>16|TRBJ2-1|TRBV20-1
CSARDKGSPYFNEHFF
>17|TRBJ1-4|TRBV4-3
CASSQGPGGPTNEKLFF